This entry describes one T cell receptor beta chain. Combining a sample-barcoded 5' primer with a J-beta primer mix, a second PCR ran for 7 to 11 cycles. TCRdb itself ran the 5' RACE reads through MiXCR, one entry per CDR3 protein. The data hold some 640,000 distinct CDR3 sequences, with around half observed a single time. The sample comes from a study of blood T cells in healthy people across ages. Trimming removed 6 bases from V and 6 bases from J; junction bases left unmatched: 13. This CDR3 has 17 residues. Germline V lookup: CDR1 ENHRY, CDR2 SYGVKD. The TCR was taken from a woman aged 55 to 70 in good health. The material sequenced was blood. The chain combines TRBV10-3 with TRBJ2-2; 10 nucleotides align to TRBD2. As DNA, the CDR3 is TGTGCCATCAGGGCATCGACTAGCGGGCTTACCGCCGGGGAGCTGTTTTTT. It encodes CAIRASTSGLTAGELFF.